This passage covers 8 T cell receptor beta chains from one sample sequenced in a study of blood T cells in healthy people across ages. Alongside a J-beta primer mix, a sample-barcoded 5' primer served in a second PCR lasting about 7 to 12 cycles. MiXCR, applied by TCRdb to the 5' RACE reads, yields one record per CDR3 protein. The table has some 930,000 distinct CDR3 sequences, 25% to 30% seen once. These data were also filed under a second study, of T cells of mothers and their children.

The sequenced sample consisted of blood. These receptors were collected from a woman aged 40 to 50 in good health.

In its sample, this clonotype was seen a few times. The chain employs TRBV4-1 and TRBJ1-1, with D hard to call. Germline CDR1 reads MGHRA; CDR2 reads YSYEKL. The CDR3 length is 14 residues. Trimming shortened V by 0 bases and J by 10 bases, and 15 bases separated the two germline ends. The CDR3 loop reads CASSQDWEGVGAFF. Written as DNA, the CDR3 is TGCGCCAGCAGCCAAGATTGGGAGGGAGTCGGAGCTTTCTTT.

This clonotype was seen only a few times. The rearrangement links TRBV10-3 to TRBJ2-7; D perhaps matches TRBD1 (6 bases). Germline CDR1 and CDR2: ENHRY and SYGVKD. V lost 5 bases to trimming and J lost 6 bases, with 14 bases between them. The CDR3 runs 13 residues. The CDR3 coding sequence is TGTGCCATCAGTAATGGACAGTCCCGCGAGCAGTACTTC. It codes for CAISNGQSREQYF.

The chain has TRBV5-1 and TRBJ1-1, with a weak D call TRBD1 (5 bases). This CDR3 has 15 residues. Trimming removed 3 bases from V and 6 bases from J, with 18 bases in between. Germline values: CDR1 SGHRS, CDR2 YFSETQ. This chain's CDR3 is CASSSTQGNTAEAFF. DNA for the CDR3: TGCGCCAGCAGCTCCACCCAGGGAAATACAGCTGAAGCTTTCTTT.

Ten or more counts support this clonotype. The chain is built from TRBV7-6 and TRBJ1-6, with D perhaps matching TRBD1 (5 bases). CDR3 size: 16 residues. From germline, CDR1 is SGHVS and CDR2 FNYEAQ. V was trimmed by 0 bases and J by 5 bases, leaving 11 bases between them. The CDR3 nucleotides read TGTGCCAGCAGCTTAGCGCCCGGACAAGATAATTCACCCCTCCACTTT. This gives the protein CASSLAPGQDNSPLHF.

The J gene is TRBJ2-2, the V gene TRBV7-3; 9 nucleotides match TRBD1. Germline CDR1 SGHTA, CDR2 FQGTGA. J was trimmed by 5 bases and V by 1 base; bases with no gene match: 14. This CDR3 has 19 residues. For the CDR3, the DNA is TGTGCCAGCAGCTTAAGCCCTGTACGGACAGGGGAGGCGACCGGGGAGCTGTTTTTT. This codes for CASSLSPVRTGEATGELFF.

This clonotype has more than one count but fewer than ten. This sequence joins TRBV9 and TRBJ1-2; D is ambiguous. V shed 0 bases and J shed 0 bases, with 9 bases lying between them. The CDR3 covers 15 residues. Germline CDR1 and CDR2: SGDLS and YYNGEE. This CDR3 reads CASSVGFGANYGYTF. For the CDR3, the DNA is TGTGCCAGCAGCGTAGGTTTCGGAGCTAACTATGGCTACACCTTC.

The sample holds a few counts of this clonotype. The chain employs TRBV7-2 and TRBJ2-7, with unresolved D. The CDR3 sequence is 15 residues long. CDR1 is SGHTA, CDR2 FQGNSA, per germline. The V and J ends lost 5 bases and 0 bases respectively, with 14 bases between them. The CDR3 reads CASSPGREISYEQYF. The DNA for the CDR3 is TGTGCCAGCAGCCCCGGTAGAGAAATCTCCTACGAGCAGTACTTC.

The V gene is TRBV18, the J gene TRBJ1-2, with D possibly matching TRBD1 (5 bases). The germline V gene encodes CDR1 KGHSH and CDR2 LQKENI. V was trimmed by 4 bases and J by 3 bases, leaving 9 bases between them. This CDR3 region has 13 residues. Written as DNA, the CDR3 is TGTGCCAGCTCACGAGGGGAGGACTATGGCTACACCTTC. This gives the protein CASSRGEDYGYTF.